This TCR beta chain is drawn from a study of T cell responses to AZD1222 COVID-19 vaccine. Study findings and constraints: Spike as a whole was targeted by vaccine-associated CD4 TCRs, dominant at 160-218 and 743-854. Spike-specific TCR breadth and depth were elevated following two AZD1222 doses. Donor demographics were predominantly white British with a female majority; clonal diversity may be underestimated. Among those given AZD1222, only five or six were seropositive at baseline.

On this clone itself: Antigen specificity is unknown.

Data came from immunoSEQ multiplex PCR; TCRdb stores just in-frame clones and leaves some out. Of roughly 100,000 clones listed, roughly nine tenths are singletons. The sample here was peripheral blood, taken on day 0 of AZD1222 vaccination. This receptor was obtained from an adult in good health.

The CDR3 loop reads CASISPGRGNEKLFF. CDR3 nucleotides: TGTGCCAGCATCTCCCCGGGACGGGGGAATGAAAAACTGTTTTTT. This chain uses TRBV6-6 with TRBJ1-4; TRBD1 is a possible D gene (5 bases). CDR3 length equals 15 residues. V was pared by 7 bases and J by 5 bases, with 17 bases between. Germline CDR1 MNHNY, CDR2 SVGAGI (reference sequence).